A single sample gave rise to the 5 T cell receptor beta chains below, sequenced in a study of shared clonotypes between healthy human individuals. The assay was immunoSEQ multiplex PCR, and TCRdb's table has in-frame clones only and misses some. The data hold around 510,000 clones, with roughly 95% observed a single time. The sample was naive CD4+ T cells sorted from blood. Subset in this sample: CD45RA+ positively selected. Receptors were obtained from a woman aged 25 to 39 in good health.

The V and J genes are TRBV6-5 and TRBJ2-7; D might be TRBD1 (6 bases). Trimming left V 7 bases short and J 0 bases short, with 16 bases between. CDR3 length: 15 amino acids. CDR1 and CDR2 (germline): MNHEY, SVGAGI. Here the CDR3 DNA reads TGTGCCAGCACCTACGGCCGGGACAACTCCTACGAGCAGTACTTC. This codes for CASTYGRDNSYEQYF.

This clone has just one count. The V call is TRBV9, the J call TRBJ1-2; D is unclear. The V gene's germline CDR1 is SGDLS and CDR2 YYNGEE. There are 12 residues in the CDR3. V lost 4 bases and J lost 8, with 12 bases in between. The CDR3 sequence is CASSSRVIGYTF. For the CDR3, the DNA is TGTGCCAGCAGCTCCCGGGTCATAGGCTACACCTTC.

This chain connects TRBV29-1 to TRBJ2-3; TRBD1 matches at 11 bases. The CDR3 loop spans 12 amino acids. Per germline, CDR1 SQVTM and CDR2 ANQGSEA. The junction had 2 bases not matched to a gene; V was cut back by 6 bases and J by 6 bases. CDR3 bases: TGCAGCGTAGGACAGGGGGCGGATACGCAGTATTTT. Its translation is CSVGQGADTQYF.

This clone came up once. This chain uses TRBV28 with TRBJ2-6; 13 bases match TRBD2. J was trimmed by 0 bases and V by 7 bases; bases with no gene match: 6. CDR3 length: 18 residues. The germline CDR1 and CDR2 sequences are MDHEN and SYDVKM. The CDR3 DNA reads TGTGCCAGCACCCAGGGACTAGCGGGGATCTCTGGGGCCAACGTCCTGACTTTC. It codes for CASTQGLAGISGANVLTF.

V and J are TRBV27 and TRBJ2-3; D gene uncertain. This CDR3 spans 14 amino acids. Germline V gene lookup returns CDR1 MNHEY and CDR2 SMNVEV (reference sequence). Deletions cut 2 bases from V and 2 bases from J, with 8 bases between. CDR3 amino acids: CASSLMRFTDTQYF. The CDR3 nucleotides read TGTGCCAGCAGTTTAATGCGATTCACAGATACGCAGTATTTT.